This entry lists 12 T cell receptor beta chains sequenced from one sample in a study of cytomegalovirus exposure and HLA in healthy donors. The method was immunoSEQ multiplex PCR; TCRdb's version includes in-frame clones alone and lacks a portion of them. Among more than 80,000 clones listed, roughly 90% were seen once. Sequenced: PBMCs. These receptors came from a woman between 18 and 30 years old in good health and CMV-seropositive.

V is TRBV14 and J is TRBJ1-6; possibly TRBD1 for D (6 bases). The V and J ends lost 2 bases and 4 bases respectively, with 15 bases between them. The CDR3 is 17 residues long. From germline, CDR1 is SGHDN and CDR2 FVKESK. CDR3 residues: CASSQFGTTTYNSPLHF. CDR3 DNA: TGTGCCAGCAGCCAATTTGGGACAACCACTTATAATTCACCCCTCCACTTT. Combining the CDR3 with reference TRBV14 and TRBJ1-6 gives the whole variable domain EAGVTQFPSHSVIEKGQTVTLRCDPISGHDNLYWYRRVMGKEIKFLLHFVKESKQDESGMPNNRFLAERTGGTYSTLKVQPAELEDSGVYFCASSQFGTTTYNSPLHFGNGTRLTVT.

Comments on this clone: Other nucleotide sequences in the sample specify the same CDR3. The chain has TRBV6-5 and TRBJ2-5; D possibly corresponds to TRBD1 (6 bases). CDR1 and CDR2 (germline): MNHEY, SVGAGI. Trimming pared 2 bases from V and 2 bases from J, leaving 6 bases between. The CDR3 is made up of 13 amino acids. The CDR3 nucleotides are TGTGCCAGCAGTTACCAGGGGCAAGAGACCCAGTACTTC. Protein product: CASSYQGQETQYF.

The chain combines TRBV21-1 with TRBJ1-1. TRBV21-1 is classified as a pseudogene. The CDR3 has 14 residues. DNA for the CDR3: TGTGCCAGCAGCAAAGGGGGGGGGTACACTGAAGCTTTCTTT. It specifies CASSKGGGYTEAFF.

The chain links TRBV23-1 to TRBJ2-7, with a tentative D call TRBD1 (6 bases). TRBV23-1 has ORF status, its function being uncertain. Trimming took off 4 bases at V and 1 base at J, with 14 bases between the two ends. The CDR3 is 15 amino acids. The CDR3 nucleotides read TGCGCCAGCAGTCGCTGGGACAACGATTCCTACGAGCAGTACGTC. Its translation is CASSRWDNDSYEQYV.

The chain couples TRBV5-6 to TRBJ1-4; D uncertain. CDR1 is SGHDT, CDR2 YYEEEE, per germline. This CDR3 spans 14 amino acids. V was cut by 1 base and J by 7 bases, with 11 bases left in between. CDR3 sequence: CASSLLSRGEKLFF. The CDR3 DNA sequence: TGTGCCAGCAGCTTGCTGAGCCGGGGTGAAAAACTGTTTTTT.

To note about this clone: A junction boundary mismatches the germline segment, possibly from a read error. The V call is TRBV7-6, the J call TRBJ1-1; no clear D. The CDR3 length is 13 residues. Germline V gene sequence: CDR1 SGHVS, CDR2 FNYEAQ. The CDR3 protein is CASSFGENTEAFF. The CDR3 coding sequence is TGTGCCAGTAGCTTCGGGGAAAACACTGAAGCTTTCTTT.

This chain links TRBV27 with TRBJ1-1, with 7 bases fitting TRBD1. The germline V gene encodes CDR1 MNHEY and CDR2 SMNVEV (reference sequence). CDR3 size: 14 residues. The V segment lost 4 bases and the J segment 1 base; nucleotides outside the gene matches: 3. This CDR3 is CASSWGQPNTEAFF. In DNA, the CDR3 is TGTGCCAGCAGTTGGGGACAGCCGAACACTGAAGCTTTCTTT.

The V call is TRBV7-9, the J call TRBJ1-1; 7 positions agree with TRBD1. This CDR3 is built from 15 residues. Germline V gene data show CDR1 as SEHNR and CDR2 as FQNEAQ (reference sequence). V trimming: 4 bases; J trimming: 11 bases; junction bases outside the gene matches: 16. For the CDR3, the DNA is TGTGCCAGCAGCTCCGACAGGGAGTCACCGAACGGGGCTTTCTTT. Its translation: CASSSDRESPNGAFF.

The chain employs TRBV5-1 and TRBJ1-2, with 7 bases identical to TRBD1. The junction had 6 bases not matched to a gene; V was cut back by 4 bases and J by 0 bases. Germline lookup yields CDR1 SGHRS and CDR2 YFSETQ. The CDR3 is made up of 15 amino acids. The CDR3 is CASSQGTATNYGYTF. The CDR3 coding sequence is TGCGCCAGCAGCCAAGGGACAGCTACTAACTATGGCTACACCTTC. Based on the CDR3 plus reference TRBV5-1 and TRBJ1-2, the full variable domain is KAGVTQTPRYLIKTRGQQVTLSCSPISGHRSVSWYQQTPGQGLQFLFEYFSETQRNKGNFPGRFSGRQFSNSRSEMNVSTLELGDSALYLCASSQGTATNYGYTFGSGTRLTVV.

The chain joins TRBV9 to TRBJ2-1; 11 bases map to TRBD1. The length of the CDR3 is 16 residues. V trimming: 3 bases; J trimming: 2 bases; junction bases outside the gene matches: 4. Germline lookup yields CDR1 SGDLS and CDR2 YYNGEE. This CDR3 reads CASSGDRGFAYNEQFF. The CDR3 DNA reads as TGTGCCAGCAGCGGGGACAGGGGGTTTGCCTACAATGAGCAGTTCTTC.

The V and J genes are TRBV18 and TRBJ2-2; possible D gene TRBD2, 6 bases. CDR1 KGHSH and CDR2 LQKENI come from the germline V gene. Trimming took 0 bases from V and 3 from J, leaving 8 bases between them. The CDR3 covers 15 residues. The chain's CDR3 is CASSPPRRDTGELFF. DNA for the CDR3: TGTGCCAGCTCACCACCCCGGAGGGACACCGGGGAGCTGTTTTTT.

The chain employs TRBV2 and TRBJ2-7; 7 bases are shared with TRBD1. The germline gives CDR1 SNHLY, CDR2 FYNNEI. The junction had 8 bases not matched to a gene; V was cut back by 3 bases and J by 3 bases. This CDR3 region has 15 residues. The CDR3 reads CASSDPNRQGYEQYF. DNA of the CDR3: TGTGCCAGCAGTGACCCCAATAGACAGGGCTACGAGCAGTACTTC.